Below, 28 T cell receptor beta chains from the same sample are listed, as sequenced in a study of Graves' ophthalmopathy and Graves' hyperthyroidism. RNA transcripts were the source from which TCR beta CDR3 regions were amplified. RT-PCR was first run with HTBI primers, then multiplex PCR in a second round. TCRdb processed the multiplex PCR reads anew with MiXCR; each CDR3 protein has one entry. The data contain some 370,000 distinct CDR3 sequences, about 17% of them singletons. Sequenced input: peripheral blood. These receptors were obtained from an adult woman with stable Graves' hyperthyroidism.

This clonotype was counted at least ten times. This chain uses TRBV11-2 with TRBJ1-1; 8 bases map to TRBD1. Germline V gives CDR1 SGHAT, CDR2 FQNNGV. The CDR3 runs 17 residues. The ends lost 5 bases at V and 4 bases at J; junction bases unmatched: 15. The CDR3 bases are TGTGCCAGCAGCATACCGACAGGGGCAGCCGGGAGCACTGAAGCTTTCTTT. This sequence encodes CASSIPTGAAGSTEAFF.

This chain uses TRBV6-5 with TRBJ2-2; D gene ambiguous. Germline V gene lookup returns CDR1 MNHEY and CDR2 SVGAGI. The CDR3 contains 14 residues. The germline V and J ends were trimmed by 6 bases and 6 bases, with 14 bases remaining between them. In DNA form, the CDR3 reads TGTGCCAGCAGCTACGGACGCCCCCCCGGGGAGCTGTTTTTT. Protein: CASSYGRPPGELFF.

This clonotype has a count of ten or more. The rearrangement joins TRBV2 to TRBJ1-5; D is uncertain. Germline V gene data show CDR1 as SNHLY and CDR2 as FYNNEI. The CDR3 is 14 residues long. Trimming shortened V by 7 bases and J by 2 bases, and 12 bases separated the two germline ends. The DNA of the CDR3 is TGTGCCAGCACGGGGTTCGTGGGCAATCAGCCCCAGCATTTT. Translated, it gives CASTGFVGNQPQHF.

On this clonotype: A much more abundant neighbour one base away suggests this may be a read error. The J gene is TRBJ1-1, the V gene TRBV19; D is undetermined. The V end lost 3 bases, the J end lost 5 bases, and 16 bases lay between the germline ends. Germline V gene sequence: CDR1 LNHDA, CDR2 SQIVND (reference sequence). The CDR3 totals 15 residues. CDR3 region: CASSIGRSWDTEAFF. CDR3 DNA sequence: TGTGCCAGTAGTATCGGGAGGTCCTGGGATACTGAAGCTTTCTTT.

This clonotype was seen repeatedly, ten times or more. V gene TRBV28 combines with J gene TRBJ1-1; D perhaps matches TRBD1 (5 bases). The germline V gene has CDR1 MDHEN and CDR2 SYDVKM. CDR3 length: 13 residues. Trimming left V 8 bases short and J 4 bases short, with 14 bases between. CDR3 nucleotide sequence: TGTGCCAGCCACCGGGCAGGGAGCACTGAAGCTTTCTTT. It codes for CASHRAGSTEAFF.

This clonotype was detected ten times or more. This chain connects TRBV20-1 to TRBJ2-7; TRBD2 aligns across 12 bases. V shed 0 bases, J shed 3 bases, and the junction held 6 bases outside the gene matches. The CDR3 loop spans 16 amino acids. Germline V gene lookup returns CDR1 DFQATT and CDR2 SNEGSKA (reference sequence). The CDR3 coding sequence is TGCAGTGCTAGAGATCCAGTGACTAGCGGGGGCTACGAGCAGTACTTC. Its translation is CSARDPVTSGGYEQYF.

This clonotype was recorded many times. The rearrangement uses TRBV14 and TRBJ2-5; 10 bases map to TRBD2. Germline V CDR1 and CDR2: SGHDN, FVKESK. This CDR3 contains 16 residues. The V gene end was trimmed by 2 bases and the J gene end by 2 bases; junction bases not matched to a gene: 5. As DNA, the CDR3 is TGTGCCAGCAGCCAACAAGGACTAGCGGTTCAAGAGACCCAGTACTTC. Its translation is CASSQQGLAVQETQYF.

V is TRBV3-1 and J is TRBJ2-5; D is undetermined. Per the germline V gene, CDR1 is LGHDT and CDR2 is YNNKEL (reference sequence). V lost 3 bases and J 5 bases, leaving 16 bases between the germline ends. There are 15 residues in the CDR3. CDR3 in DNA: TGTGCCAGCAGCCAGTCTCATAGGCTTTTGGAGACCCAGTACTTC. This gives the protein CASSQSHRLLETQYF.

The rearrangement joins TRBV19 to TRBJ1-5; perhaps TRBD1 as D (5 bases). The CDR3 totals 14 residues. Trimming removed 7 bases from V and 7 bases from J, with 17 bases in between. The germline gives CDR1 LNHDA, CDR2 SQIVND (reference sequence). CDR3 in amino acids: CASTFGQGGQPQHF. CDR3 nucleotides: TGTGCCAGTACCTTTGGGCAGGGCGGCCAGCCCCAGCATTTT.

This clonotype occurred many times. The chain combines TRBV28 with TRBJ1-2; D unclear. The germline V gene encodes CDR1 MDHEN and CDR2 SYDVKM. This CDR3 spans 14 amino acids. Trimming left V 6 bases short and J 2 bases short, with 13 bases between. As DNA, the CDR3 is TGTGCCAGCAGCACACCGGGGAACAACTATGGCTACACCTTC. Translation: CASSTPGNNYGYTF.

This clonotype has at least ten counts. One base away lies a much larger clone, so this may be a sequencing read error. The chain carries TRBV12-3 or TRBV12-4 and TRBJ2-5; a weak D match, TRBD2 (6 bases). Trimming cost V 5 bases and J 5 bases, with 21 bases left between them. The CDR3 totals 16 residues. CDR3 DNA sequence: TGTGCCAGCAGTACCAGGTCGCGGGGAAGTGTCGAGACCCAGTACTTC. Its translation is CASSTRSRGSVETQYF.

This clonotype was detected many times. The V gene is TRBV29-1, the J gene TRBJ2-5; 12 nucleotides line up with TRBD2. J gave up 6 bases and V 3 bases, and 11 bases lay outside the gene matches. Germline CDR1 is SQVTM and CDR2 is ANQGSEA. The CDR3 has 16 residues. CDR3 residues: CSVDLTSGSVIKTQYF. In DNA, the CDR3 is TGCAGCGTTGACCTGACTAGCGGGAGTGTCATAAAGACCCAGTACTTC.

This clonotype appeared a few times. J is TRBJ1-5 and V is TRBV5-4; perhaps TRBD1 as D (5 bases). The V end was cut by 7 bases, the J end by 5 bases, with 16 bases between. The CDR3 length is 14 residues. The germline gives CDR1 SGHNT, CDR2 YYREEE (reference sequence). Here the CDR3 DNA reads TGTGCCAGCTCCAATGCGGGGGACGATCAGCCCCAGCATTTT. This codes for CASSNAGDDQPQHF.

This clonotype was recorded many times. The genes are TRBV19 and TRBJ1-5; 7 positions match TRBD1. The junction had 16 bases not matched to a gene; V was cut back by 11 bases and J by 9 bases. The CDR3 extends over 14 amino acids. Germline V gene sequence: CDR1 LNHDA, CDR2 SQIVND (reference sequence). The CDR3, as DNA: TGTGCCGCCGCCCCGGGGACAGTGCATCCGCCCCAGCATTTT. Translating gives CAAAPGTVHPPQHF.

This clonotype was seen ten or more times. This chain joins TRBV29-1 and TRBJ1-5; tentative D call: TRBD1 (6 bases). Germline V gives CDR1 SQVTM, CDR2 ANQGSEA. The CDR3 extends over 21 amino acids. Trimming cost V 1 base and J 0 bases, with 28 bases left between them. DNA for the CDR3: TGCAGCGTTGAAGCGACCGTCCCGGGACACAGTATCAAGGGTAGCAATCAGCCCCAGCATTTT. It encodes CSVEATVPGHSIKGSNQPQHF.

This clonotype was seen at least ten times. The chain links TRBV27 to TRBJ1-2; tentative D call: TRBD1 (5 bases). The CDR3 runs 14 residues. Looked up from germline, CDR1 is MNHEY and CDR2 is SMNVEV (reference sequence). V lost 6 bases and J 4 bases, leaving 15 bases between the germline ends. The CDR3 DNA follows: TGTGCCAGCAGGAACCCAGGGTCTAGCTATGGCTACACCTTC. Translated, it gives CASRNPGSSYGYTF.

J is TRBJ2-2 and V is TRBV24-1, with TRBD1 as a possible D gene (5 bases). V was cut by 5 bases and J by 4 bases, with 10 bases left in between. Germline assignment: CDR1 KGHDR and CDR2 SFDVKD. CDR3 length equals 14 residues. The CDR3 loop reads CATSGVGLTGELFF. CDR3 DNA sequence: TGTGCCACCAGTGGGGTGGGGCTCACCGGGGAGCTGTTTTTT.

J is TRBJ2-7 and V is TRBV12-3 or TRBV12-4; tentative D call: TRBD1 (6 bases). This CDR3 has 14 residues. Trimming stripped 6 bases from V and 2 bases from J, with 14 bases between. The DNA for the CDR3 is TGTGCCAGCAGAATGCTAACAGGGCCCTACGAGCAGTACTTC. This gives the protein CASRMLTGPYEQYF.

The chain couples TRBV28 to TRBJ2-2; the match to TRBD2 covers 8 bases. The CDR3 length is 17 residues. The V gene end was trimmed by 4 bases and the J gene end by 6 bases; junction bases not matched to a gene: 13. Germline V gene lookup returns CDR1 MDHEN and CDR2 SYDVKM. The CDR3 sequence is CASSWFGVSGIAGELFF. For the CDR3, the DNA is TGTGCCAGCAGTTGGTTTGGGGTTAGCGGGATAGCCGGGGAGCTGTTTTTT.

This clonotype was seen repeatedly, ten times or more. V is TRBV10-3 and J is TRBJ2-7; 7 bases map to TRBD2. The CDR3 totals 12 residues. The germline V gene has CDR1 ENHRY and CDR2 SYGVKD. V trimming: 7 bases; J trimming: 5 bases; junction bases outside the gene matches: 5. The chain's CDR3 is CAITGGGDEQYF. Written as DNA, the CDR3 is TGTGCCATCACTGGGGGGGGGGACGAGCAGTACTTC.

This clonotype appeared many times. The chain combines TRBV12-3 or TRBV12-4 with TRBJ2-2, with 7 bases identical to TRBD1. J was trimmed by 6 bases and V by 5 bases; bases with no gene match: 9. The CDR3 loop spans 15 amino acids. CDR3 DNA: TGTGCCAGCAGTATAGGACAGGTTTCAGCCGGGGAGCTGTTTTTT. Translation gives CASSIGQVSAGELFF.

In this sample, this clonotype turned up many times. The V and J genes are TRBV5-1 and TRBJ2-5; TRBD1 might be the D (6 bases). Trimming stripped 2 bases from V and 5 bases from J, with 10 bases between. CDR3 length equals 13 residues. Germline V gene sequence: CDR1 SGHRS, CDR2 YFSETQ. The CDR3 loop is CASSFGQWETQYF. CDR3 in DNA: TGCGCCAGCAGCTTCGGACAGTGGGAGACCCAGTACTTC.

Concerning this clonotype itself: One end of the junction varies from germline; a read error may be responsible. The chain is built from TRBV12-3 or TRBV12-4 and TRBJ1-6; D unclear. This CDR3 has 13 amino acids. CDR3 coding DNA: TGTGCCAGCAGTTTGGAGGATAATACACCCCTCCACTTT. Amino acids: CASSLEDNTPLHF.

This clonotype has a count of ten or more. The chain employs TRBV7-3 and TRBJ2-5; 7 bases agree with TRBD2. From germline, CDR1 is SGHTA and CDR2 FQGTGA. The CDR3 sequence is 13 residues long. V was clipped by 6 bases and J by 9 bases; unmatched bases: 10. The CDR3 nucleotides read TGTGCCAGCAGTAGCGGGCCCGCCCTAGCCCAGTACTTC. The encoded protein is CASSSGPALAQYF.

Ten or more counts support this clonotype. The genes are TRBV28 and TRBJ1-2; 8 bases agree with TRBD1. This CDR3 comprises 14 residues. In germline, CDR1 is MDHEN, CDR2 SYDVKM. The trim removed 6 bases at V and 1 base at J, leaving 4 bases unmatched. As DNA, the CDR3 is TGTGCCAGCAGGGACAGGGTAATTAACTATGGCTACACCTTC. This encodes CASRDRVINYGYTF.

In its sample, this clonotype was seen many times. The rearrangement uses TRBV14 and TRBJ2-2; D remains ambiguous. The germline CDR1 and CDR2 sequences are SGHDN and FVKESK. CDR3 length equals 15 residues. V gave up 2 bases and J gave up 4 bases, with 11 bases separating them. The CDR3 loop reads CASSQQDGFTGELFF. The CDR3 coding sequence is TGTGCCAGCAGCCAACAAGACGGGTTCACCGGGGAGCTGTTTTTT.

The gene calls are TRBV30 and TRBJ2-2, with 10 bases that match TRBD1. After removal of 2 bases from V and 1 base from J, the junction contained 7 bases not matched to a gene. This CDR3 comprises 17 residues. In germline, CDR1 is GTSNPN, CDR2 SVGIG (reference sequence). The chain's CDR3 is CAWSKWTGGVNTGELFF. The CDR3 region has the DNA TGTGCCTGGAGTAAATGGACAGGGGGGGTGAACACCGGGGAGCTGTTTTTT.

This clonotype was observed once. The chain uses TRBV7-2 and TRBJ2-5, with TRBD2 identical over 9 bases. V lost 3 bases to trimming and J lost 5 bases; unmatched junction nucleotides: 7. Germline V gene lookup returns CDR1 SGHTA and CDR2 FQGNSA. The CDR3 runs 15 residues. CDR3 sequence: CASSLTSGAGETQYF. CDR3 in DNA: TGTGCCAGCAGCTTGACTAGCGGAGCGGGGGAGACCCAGTACTTC.